This is a list of T cell receptor beta chains from one sample in a study of regulatory T cells. The assay was immunoSEQ multiplex PCR, and TCRdb's table has in-frame clones only and misses some. The repertoire holds some 6,000 clones, more than 80% seen once, with approximately 30% in the top ten. Sequences were obtained from CD8+ T cells sorted from blood. These receptor sequences come from a child under 18 with CD3G deficiency. Both conserved end residues are part of each CDR3. The D gene is left open where the match is weak. Not every row has a clone size; where given, it reads once, few, many or a size class.

V,J,D,size,CDR3,DNA
TRBV7-8,TRBJ2-1,TRBD2,few,CASSLGRGSGRADEQFF,TGTGCCAGCAGCTTAGGGAGGGGGAGCGGGAGGGCCGATGAGCAGTTCTTC
TRBV10-2,TRBJ2-4,TRBD2,-,CASSGGRGDIQYF,TGCGCCAGCTCGGGGGGGCGCGGGGACATTCAGTACTTC
TRBV11-1,TRBJ2-7,-,-,CASSLGSYNSYEQYF,TGTGCCAGCAGCTTAGGTTCCTACAACTCCTACGAGCAGTACTTC
TRBV10-3,TRBJ1-2,-,-,CAIRGDNYGYTF,TGTGCCATCAGAGGGGACAACTATGGCTACACCTTC
TRBV28,TRBJ2-1,TRBD2,-,CASSLGAGEGNEQFF,TGTGCCAGCAGTTTGGGAGCGGGAGAAGGGAATGAGCAGTTCTTC
TRBV7-8,TRBJ2-1,TRBD2,-,CASSLEAGGLPNEQFF,TGTGCCAGCAGCTTAGAGGCGGGAGGCCTACCCAATGAGCAGTTCTTC
TRBV28,TRBJ2-7,TRBD2,-,CASRGTSLSYEQYF,TGTGCCAGCAGGGGGACTAGCCTTTCCTACGAGCAGTACTTC
TRBV6-1,TRBJ2-7,-,-,CASSEYIYEQYF,TGTGCCAGCAGTGAATACATCTACGAGCAGTACTTC
TRBV28,TRBJ2-1,TRBD2,-,CASSLGLANEQFF,TGTGCCAGCAGTCTGGGACTAGCCAATGAGCAGTTCTTC
TRBV18,TRBJ2-7,-,-,CASSPGNSYEQYF,TGTGCCAGCTCACCAGGGAATTCCTACGAGCAGTACTTC
TRBV7-9,TRBJ2-1,TRBD2,-,CASSRAGTSNEQFF,TGTGCCAGCAGCCGAGCCGGGACTAGCAATGAGCAGTTCTTC
TRBV28,TRBJ2-2,-,-,CASSSSLSGNTGELFF,-
TRBV6-5,TRBJ2-7,TRBD2,few,CASSPTSGSKQYF,TGTGCCAGCAGCCCCACTAGCGGTTCTAAGCAGTACTTC
TRBV6-6,TRBJ1-6,-,-,CASSYELNNSPLHF,TGTGCCAGCAGTTACGAGTTAAATAATTCACCCCTCCACTTT
TRBV28,TRBJ2-1,TRBD2,-,CASSLTASGNEQFF,TGTGCCAGCAGTTTGACGGCTAGCGGCAATGAGCAGTTCTTC
TRBV28,TRBJ2-5,TRBD2,-,CASSLWSSGRTPETQYF,TGTGCCAGCAGTTTATGGAGTAGCGGGAGAACCCCAGAGACCCAGTACTTC
TRBV7-9,TRBJ1-1,-,-,CASSLSGTNREAFF,TGTGCCAGCAGCTTAAGCGGGACTAACCGGGAAGCTTTCTTT
TRBV6-1,TRBJ2-7,-,-,CASSRDGAYEQYF,TGTGCCAGCAGCAGGGACGGAGCCTACGAGCAGTACTTC
TRBV11-2,TRBJ2-7,-,-,CASSLGGRYEQYF,TGTGCCAGCAGCTTAGGAGGCAGATACGAGCAGTACTTC
TRBV5-5,TRBJ2-1,TRBD2,-,CASSHGGSSYNEQFF,TGTGCCAGCAGCCACGGGGGGAGCTCCTACAATGAGCAGTTCTTC
TRBV6-1,TRBJ2-1,TRBD2,-,CASSEGTSGIQQFF,TGTGCCAGCAGTGAAGGGACTAGCGGGATCCAGCAGTTCTTC
TRBV28,TRBJ2-6,-,-,CATSVSGANVLTF,TGTGCCACCTCAGTCTCTGGGGCCAACGTCCTGACTTTC
TRBV6-6,TRBJ1-1,-,-,CASSYSFRYWNTEAFF,TGTGCCAGCAGTTACTCTTTCCGGTATTGGAACACTGAAGCTTTCTTT
TRBV30,TRBJ2-7,TRBD1,-,CAWSPTGNEQYF,TGTGCCTGGAGCCCGACAGGGAACGAGCAGTACTTC
TRBV7-5,TRBJ1-1,-,-,CASSLGRNTEAFF,TGTGCCAGCAGCTTAGGCAGGAACACTGAAGCTTTCTTT
TRBV7-6,TRBJ2-1,TRBD2,-,CASSSGTSGSSGEQFF,TGTGCCAGCAGCTCCGGGACTAGCGGGAGCTCCGGTGAGCAGTTCTTC
TRBV11-2,TRBJ2-5,-,-,CASSFTGETQYF,TGTGCCAGCAGCTTTACTGGGGAGACCCAGTACTTC
TRBV6-1,TRBJ1-1,-,few,CASSETVLHEAFF,TGTGCCAGCAGTGAAACAGTTCTTCATGAAGCTTTCTTT
TRBV28,TRBJ2-1,TRBD2,-,CASSQGLAGAVRSSYNEQFF,TGTGCCAGCAGCCAGGGACTAGCGGGAGCGGTAAGGAGCTCCTACAATGAGCAGTTCTTC
TRBV28,TRBJ2-7,-,-,CASSLTRHYEQYF,TGTGCCAGCAGTTTAACCAGGCACTACGAGCAGTACTTC
TRBV19,TRBJ2-1,TRBD2,-,CASSISREGRNEQFF,TGTGCCAGTAGTATTTCGCGGGAGGGCCGGAATGAGCAGTTCTTC
TRBV7-9,TRBJ2-3,TRBD2,-,CASSLEREEDTQYF,TGTGCCAGCAGCTTAGAGCGGGAGGAAGATACGCAGTATTTT
TRBV28,TRBJ2-3,TRBD2,-,CASSSLAGAGDTQYF,TGTGCCAGCAGTTCTCTGGCGGGAGCGGGAGATACGCAGTATTTT
TRBV28,TRBJ1-5,TRBD1,-,CASSPSPGQGPGQPQHF,TGTGCCAGCAGTCCGTCTCCGGGACAGGGTCCTGGTCAGCCCCAGCATTTT
TRBV4-1,TRBJ2-1,TRBD2,-,CASRGTSGAGEQFF,TGCGCCAGCAGGGGGACTAGCGGTGCTGGTGAGCAGTTCTTC
TRBV19,TRBJ2-1,-,once,CASSIAGPGWAYNEQFF,TGTGCCAGTAGTATAGCGGGGCCGGGATGGGCCTACAATGAGCAGTTCTTC
TRBV19,TRBJ2-3,-,once,CASSTGQLTDTQYF,TGTGCCAGTAGTACCGGGCAACTCACAGATACGCAGTATTTT
TRBV11-2,TRBJ2-7,TRBD2,-,CASSLGTSRHEQYF,TGTGCCAGCAGCTTAGGGACTAGCAGGCACGAGCAGTACTTC
TRBV5-1,TRBJ2-7,-,-,CASSWAFGYEQYF,TGCGCCAGCAGCTGGGCCTTCGGGTACGAGCAGTACTTC
TRBV7-9,TRBJ2-5,-,-,CASSLGTGPKGETQYF,TGTGCCAGCAGCTTAGGAACAGGCCCGAAAGGAGAGACCCAGTACTTC
TRBV6-1,TRBJ2-7,TRBD2,-,CASRGRDSYEQYF,TGTGCCTCCCGCGGGAGAGATTCCTACGAGCAGTACTTC
TRBV6-6,TRBJ1-4,TRBD1,-,CASSGGQINEKLFF,TGTGCCAGCAGTGGGGGACAGATTAATGAAAAACTGTTTTTT
TRBV11-3,TRBJ1-6,-,-,CASSPGYRGGYNSPLHF,TGTGCCAGCAGCCCAGGTTACCGGGGGGGTTATAATTCACCCCTCCACTTT
TRBV19,TRBJ2-2,-,once,CASSFNTGELFF,TGTGCCAGTAGTTTTAACACCGGGGAGCTGTTTTTT
TRBV13,TRBJ2-5,-,-,CASSFGGTQYF,TGTGCCAGCAGCTTTGGAGGGACCCAGTACTTC
TRBV19,TRBJ2-1,TRBD1,-,CASSINRGGEQFF,TGTGCCAGTAGTATCAACAGGGGCGGTGAGCAGTTCTTC
TRBV28,TRBJ2-7,-,-,CASSTSQGAEQYF,TGTGCCAGCAGTACGTCCCAGGGTGCTGAGCAGTACTTC
TRBV6-1,TRBJ1-1,TRBD1,-,CASSEGTGGRNTEAFF,TGTGCCAGCAGTGAGGGGACAGGGGGCCGGAACACTGAAGCTTTCTTT